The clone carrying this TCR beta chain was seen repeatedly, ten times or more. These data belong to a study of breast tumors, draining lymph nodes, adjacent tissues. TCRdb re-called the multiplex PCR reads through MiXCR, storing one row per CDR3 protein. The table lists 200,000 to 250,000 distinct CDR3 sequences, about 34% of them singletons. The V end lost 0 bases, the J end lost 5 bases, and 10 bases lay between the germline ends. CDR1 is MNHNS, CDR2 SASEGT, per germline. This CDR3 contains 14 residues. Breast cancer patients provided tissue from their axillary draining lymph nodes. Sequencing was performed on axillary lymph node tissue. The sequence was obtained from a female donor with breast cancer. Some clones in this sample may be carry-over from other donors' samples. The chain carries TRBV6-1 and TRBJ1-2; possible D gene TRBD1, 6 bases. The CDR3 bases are TGTGCCAGCAGTGAAGCGGTTAGGGGGTATGGCTACACCTTC. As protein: CASSEAVRGYGYTF.